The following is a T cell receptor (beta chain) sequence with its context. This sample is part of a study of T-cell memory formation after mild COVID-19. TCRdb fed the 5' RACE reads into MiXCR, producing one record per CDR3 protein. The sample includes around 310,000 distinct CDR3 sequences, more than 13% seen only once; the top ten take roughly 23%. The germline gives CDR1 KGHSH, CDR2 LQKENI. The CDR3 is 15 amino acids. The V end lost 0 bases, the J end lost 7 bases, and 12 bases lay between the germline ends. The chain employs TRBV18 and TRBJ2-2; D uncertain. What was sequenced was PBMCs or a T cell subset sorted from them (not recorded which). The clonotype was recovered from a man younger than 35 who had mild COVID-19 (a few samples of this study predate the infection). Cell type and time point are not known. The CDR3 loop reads CASSPPLAKIGELFF. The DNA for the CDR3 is TGTGCCAGCTCACCACCGTTGGCAAAAATCGGGGAGCTGTTTTTT.